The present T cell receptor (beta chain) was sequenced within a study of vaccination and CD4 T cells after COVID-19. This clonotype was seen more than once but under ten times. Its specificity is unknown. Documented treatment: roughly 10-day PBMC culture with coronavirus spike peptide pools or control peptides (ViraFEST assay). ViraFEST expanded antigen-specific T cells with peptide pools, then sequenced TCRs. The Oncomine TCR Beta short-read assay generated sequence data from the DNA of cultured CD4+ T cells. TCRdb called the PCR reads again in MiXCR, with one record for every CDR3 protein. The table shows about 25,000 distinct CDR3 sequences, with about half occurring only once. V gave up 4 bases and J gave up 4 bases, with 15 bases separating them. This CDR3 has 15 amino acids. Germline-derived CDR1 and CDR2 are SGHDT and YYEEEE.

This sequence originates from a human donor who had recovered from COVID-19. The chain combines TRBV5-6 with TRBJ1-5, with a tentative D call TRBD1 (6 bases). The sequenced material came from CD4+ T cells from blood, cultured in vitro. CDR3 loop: CASSVTGRDNQPQHF. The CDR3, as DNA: TGTGCCAGCAGCGTTACAGGGCGGGATAATCAGCCCCAGCATTTT.